The 23 T cell receptor beta chains given below trace back to one sample, sequenced in a study of cytomegalovirus exposure and HLA in healthy donors (dated by TCRdb to about 2017). The method behind the library was the immunoSEQ multiplex PCR assay. For the multiplex PCR, a mixture combining 60 forward primers for TCR Vbeta segments and 13 reverse primers for TCR Jbeta segments was used. TCRdb obtained this table from immuneACCESS and retained in-frame rearrangements with V and J assigned. These tables miss some clones; where compared with another copy, unresolved V genes account for less than half of the shortfall, and the remainder is unexplained. Counted in this sample were about 180,000 clones; 80% of them appeared once. The ten largest clones add up to 1.1% to 1.5% of the sample. Specimen: PBMCs. The receptors stem from a girl aged 5-17 years in good health and CMV-seropositive.

The CDR3 sequence: CASSRDDSSYEQYF. The CDR3 DNA reads as TGCGCCAGCAGCCGAGACGACAGCTCCTACGAGCAGTACTTC. This chain uses TRBV4-1 with TRBJ2-7; TRBD1 is a possible D gene (5 bases). Trimming pared 4 bases from V and 0 bases from J, leaving 10 bases between. The CDR3 runs to 14 residues. Looked up from germline, CDR1 is MGHRA and CDR2 is YSYEKL.

This clone was seen only a few times. The rearrangement joins TRBV7-3 to TRBJ1-1; 8 bases align to TRBD1. CDR1 and CDR2 from the germline V gene are SGHTA and FQGTGA. The CDR3 extends over 12 amino acids. V lost 5 bases, J lost 7 bases, and 3 bases stayed unmatched. Here the CDR3 reads CASSRGTGEAFF. In DNA form, the CDR3 reads TGTGCCAGCAGCCGCGGGACAGGTGAAGCTTTCTTT.

The chain combines TRBV4-1 with TRBJ2-1; TRBD1 agrees at 9 bases. The CDR3 is made up of 15 amino acids. V trimming: 1 base; J trimming: 8 bases; junction bases outside the gene matches: 6. Germline V gene lookup returns CDR1 MGHRA and CDR2 YSYEKL. DNA for the CDR3: TGCGCCAGCAGCCAAGGTGGGACAGGGTGGGATGAGCAGTTCTTC. Translation gives CASSQGGTGWDEQFF.

This sequence joins TRBV4-1 and TRBJ2-5; 8 bases line up with TRBD2. The CDR3 runs 16 residues. The J segment lost 0 bases and the V segment lost 3 bases, leaving 6 bases of the junction unmatched. Germline values: CDR1 MGHRA, CDR2 YSYEKL. The CDR3 bases are TGCGCCAGCAGCCAGGGAAGGACTAGCTACCAAGAGACCCAGTACTTC. Amino acids: CASSQGRTSYQETQYF.

This clone has a handful of counts. The gene calls are TRBV30 and TRBJ1-5; D perhaps matches TRBD1 (5 bases). This CDR3 has 13 residues. Germline loops: CDR1 GTSNPN, CDR2 SVGIG (reference sequence). V was pared by 2 bases and J by 5 bases, with 10 bases between. The CDR3 DNA reads TGTGCCTGGAGTTCGCAGGGCGATCAGCCCCAGCATTTT. Its protein product is CAWSSQGDQPQHF.

CDR3 bases: TGTGCCAGTCGCTGGGGCCCGAACTATGGCTACACCTTC. Protein product: CASRWGPNYGYTF. J is TRBJ1-2 and V is TRBV19; TRBD1 might be the D (5 bases). This CDR3 region has 13 residues. The V end lost 8 bases, the J end lost 2 bases, and 12 bases lay between the germline ends. Germline V gene data show CDR1 as LNHDA and CDR2 as SQIVND (reference sequence). The entire variable domain, with the rest obtained from reference TRBV19 and TRBJ1-2, is as follows: DGGITQSPKYLFRKEGQNVTLSCEQNLNHDAMYWYRQDPGQGLRLIYYSQIVNDFQKGDIAEGYSVSREKKESFPLTVTSAQKNPTAFYLCASRWGPNYGYTFGSGTRLTVV.

The table lists this clone with a few counts. V usage is TRBV10-2 and J usage is TRBJ1-5; TRBD1 agrees at 11 bases. The CDR3 is 16 residues long. The germline V gene encodes CDR1 WSHSY and CDR2 SAAADI. V lost 7 bases and J lost 3; bases outside the gene matches: 8. The CDR3, as DNA: TGCGCCAGCACTAAAAGGGGACAGGGGGACAATCAGCCCCAGCATTTT. Translated: CASTKRGQGDNQPQHF.

The chain employs TRBV6-1 and TRBJ1-1; D not resolved. Germline CDR1 is MNHNS and CDR2 is SASEGT. The V gene lost 11 bases and the J gene lost 4 bases, with 17 bases spanning the gap. This CDR3 comprises 13 residues. The DNA of the CDR3 is TGTGCCGTATTTAGGGAGGTGAGCACTGAAGCTTTCTTT. This translates into CAVFREVSTEAFF.

The rearrangement joins TRBV27 to TRBJ2-7, with D perhaps TRBD2 (6 bases). CDR1 is MNHEY and CDR2 is SMNVEV in the germline V gene (reference sequence). Trimming cost V 7 bases and J 6 bases, with 19 bases left between them. The CDR3 has 14 residues. The CDR3 DNA reads TGTGCCAGCACCCCCTCGGGCGGGAATGGCGAGCAGTACTTC. As protein: CASTPSGGNGEQYF.

This clone was counted a single time. This chain joins TRBV19 and TRBJ2-7; TRBD2 matches at 10 bases. Germline-derived CDR1 and CDR2 are LNHDA and SQIVND (reference sequence). Unmatched junction bases numbered 8, after V lost 1 base and J lost 2 bases. This CDR3 spans 17 amino acids. DNA of the CDR3: TGTGCCAGTAGTATAGGGACTAGCGGCATTGCCGCCTACGAGCAGTACTTC. Its translation: CASSIGTSGIAAYEQYF.

This clone was observed a single time. The chain employs TRBV6-5 and TRBJ2-5, with a tentative D call TRBD2 (7 bases). The J call is uncertain, as TRBJ2-7 better fits the DNA end. The CDR3 has 14 amino acids. CDR1 and CDR2 (germline): MNHEY, SVGAGI. CDR3 DNA: TGTGCCAGCAGTTACAGGGGGGGGTCCTACGAGCAGTACTTC. Translating it yields CASSYRGGSYEQYF.

This clone was found once. The rearrangement uses TRBV5-1 and TRBJ1-3; no definite D call. From germline, CDR1 is SGHRS and CDR2 YFSETQ. The V gene lost 5 bases and the J gene lost 7 bases, with 13 bases spanning the gap. CDR3 length: 13 residues. Here the CDR3 reads CASRRALDNTIYF. As DNA, the CDR3 is TGCGCCAGCAGGCGCGCCCTCGATAACACCATATATTTT.

The chain couples TRBV5-3 to TRBJ2-3; 12 bases agree with TRBD2. TRBV5-3 is reported as an ORF; its role is uncertain. Trimming removed 5 bases from V and 0 bases from J; junction bases left unmatched: 4. This CDR3 region has 16 residues. The CDR3 is CARRWTSGTSTDTQYF. The CDR3 DNA sequence: TGTGCCAGAAGATGGACTAGCGGGACTAGCACAGATACGCAGTATTTT.

The chain combines TRBV30 with TRBJ1-1; D gene uncertain. V was pared by 7 bases and J by 4 bases, with 10 bases between. The CDR3 sequence is 11 residues long. Per germline, CDR1 GTSNPN and CDR2 SVGIG (reference sequence). The CDR3: CAFSEGTEAFF. CDR3 DNA sequence: TGTGCCTTTAGCGAGGGCACTGAAGCTTTCTTT.

The chain uses TRBV4-3 and TRBJ1-2; tentatively, D is TRBD1 (5 bases). The CDR3 sequence is 14 residues long. Trimming pared 4 bases from V and 4 bases from J, leaving 13 bases between. Per germline, CDR1 LGHNA and CDR2 YSLEER. The DNA of the CDR3 is TGCGCCAGCAGCCGGGCAGGGAATGGCTATGGCTACACCTTC. Encoded protein: CASSRAGNGYGYTF.

V and J are TRBV5-6 and TRBJ2-2; 10 nucleotides agree with TRBD2. The V gene end was trimmed by 1 base and the J gene end by 4 bases; junction bases not matched to a gene: 1. This CDR3 comprises 15 residues. Germline V lookup: CDR1 SGHDT, CDR2 YYEEEE. CDR3 sequence reads: CASSLSGRVTGELFF. CDR3 bases: TGTGCCAGCAGCTTGAGCGGGAGGGTCACCGGGGAGCTGTTTTTT.

The rearrangement links TRBV5-1 to TRBJ1-2; TRBD1 agrees at 8 bases. This CDR3 is 13 amino acids long. Per germline, CDR1 SGHRS and CDR2 YFSETQ. Germline trimming cut 5 bases from V and 5 bases from J; bases unmatched to any gene: 5. The chain's CDR3 is CASRVTGEYGYTF. The CDR3 nucleotides read TGCGCCAGCAGGGTGACAGGGGAATATGGCTACACCTTC. Looking up the rest from reference TRBV5-1 and TRBJ1-2 gives the full variable domain: KAGVTQTPRYLIKTRGQQVTLSCSPISGHRSVSWYQQTPGQGLQFLFEYFSETQRNKGNFPGRFSGRQFSNSRSEMNVSTLELGDSALYLCASRVTGEYGYTFGSGTRLTVV.

The sample holds a few counts of this clone. V usage is TRBV20-1 and J usage is TRBJ2-7; D is ambiguous. This CDR3 is 11 amino acids long. V was shortened by 3 bases and J by 2 bases, with 5 bases between the two germline ends. Germline V gives CDR1 DFQATT, CDR2 SNEGSKA (reference sequence). The CDR3 bases are TGCAGTGCTAGGAGAACCTACGAGCAGTACTTC. It codes for CSARRTYEQYF.

The chain employs TRBV27 and TRBJ2-7; tentative D call: TRBD2 (6 bases). CDR3 length equals 15 residues. The germline V gene encodes CDR1 MNHEY and CDR2 SMNVEV (reference sequence). V lost 5 bases, J lost 3 bases, and 17 bases lay in between. The CDR3 loop reads CASSLGLGTNYEQYF. The CDR3 DNA reads TGTGCCAGCAGTCTGGGACTGGGGACCAACTACGAGCAGTACTTC.

The V gene is TRBV4-3, the J gene TRBJ2-5; D gene uncertain. V dropped 2 bases and J dropped 3 bases, with 10 bases sitting between them. The CDR3 sequence is 14 residues long. The germline CDR1 and CDR2 sequences are LGHNA and YSLEER. CDR3 DNA sequence: TGCGCCAGCAGCCAAAACACGGCGGAAGAGACCCAGTACTTC. Its protein is CASSQNTAEETQYF.

The chain has TRBV6-6 and TRBJ2-7; 10 positions agree with TRBD2. CDR3 size: 14 residues. Trimming removed 6 bases from V and 1 base from J; junction bases left unmatched: 3. Germline-derived CDR1 and CDR2 are MNHNY and SVGAGI (reference sequence). CDR3 loop: CASSGAGGSYEQYF. The CDR3 DNA sequence: TGTGCCAGCAGCGGAGCGGGAGGGTCCTACGAGCAGTACTTC.

This clone was observed a handful of times. The chain is built from TRBV30 and TRBJ2-3; a weak D match, TRBD2 (6 bases). The CDR3 length is 15 residues. The V end was cut by 3 bases, the J end by 2 bases, with 15 bases between. CDR1 and CDR2 from the germline V gene are GTSNPN and SVGIG (reference sequence). The CDR3 protein is CAWRPTGTLTDTQYF. The CDR3 bases are TGTGCCTGGAGGCCGACCGGGACTCTCACAGATACGCAGTATTTT.

The chain carries TRBV29-1 and TRBJ2-6; 8 bases are a match to TRBD1. The germline gives CDR1 SQVTM, CDR2 ANQGSEA. V was clipped by 5 bases and J by 4 bases; unmatched bases: 10. This CDR3 is 16 amino acids long. The CDR3 DNA is TGCAGCGTTATCCAGGGGGCGGTAAGCGGGGCCAACGTCCTGACTTTC. This sequence encodes CSVIQGAVSGANVLTF. Supplemented by reference TRBV29-1 and TRBJ2-6, the full variable domain reads SAVISQKPSRDICQRGTSLTIQCQVDSQVTMMFWYRQQPGQSLTLIATANQGSEATYESGFVIDKFPISRPNLTFSTLTVSNMSPEDSSIYLCSVIQGAVSGANVLTFGAGSRLTVL.